One T cell receptor beta chain is described in this entry. These data originate in a study of blood T cell repertoires in COVID-19. For the study at large: COVID-19 samples, acute and convalescent, were from the United States, Italy and Spain. Nucleic acid was either cDNA or gDNA, and it came from T cells, B-cell-depleted T cells, or PBMCs.

The CDR3 is 16 residues long. The germline V gene has CDR1 ENHRY and CDR2 SYGVKD. V was clipped by 10 bases and J by 3 bases; unmatched bases: 16. How the authors handled the data: Reference gene primer amplification gave estimated nucleated cell counts. The method was immunoSEQ multiplex PCR; TCRdb's version includes in-frame clones alone and lacks a portion of them. V and J calls and clone size follow that table, whereas D and trimming were derived from the DNA. The sample has under 250,000 clones; roughly 80% are singletons. The TCR originated in a woman aged 60 to 75 who had recovered from COVID-19. What was sequenced was peripheral blood. V gene TRBV10-3 combines with J gene TRBJ2-5, with TRBD2 identical over 8 bases. CDR3: CATSLGGGPGEETQYF. The CDR3 DNA sequence: TGTGCCACCTCCCTCGGGGGGGGGCCGGGGGAAGAGACCCAGTACTTC.